These 22 T cell receptor beta chains share one sample of origin, sequenced in a study of cytomegalovirus exposure and HLA in healthy donors. 60 Vbeta and 13 Jbeta primers were used in PCR. TCRdb's copy holds only in-frame clones and misses some; the assay was immunoSEQ multiplex PCR. The data contain approximately 91,000 clones, roughly 77% of them singletons. The specimen was PBMCs. The origin of the receptors is a human donor in good health.

The V and J genes are TRBV4-2 and TRBJ1-1; no clear D. The germline CDR1 and CDR2 sequences are LGHNA and YNFKEQ. V lost 0 bases to trimming and J lost 1 base, with 9 bases between them. The CDR3 sequence is 15 residues long. CDR3 DNA sequence: TGTGCCAGCAGCCAAGATCCGGGGAGGAACACTGAAGCTTTCTTT. The encoded protein is CASSQDPGRNTEAFF.

The CDR3 protein is CASSLGQGDITDTQYF. CDR3 coding DNA: TGTGCCAGCAGCTTAGGGCAGGGGGACATCACAGATACGCAGTATTTT. The chain is built from TRBV11-1 and TRBJ2-3; 7 nucleotides match TRBD1. The CDR3 is 16 residues long. Per the germline V gene, CDR1 is SGHAT and CDR2 is FQDESV (reference sequence). J was trimmed by 2 bases and V by 1 base; bases with no gene match: 6.

This clone has only one observation. The CDR3 region is CASSQGALQFF. In nucleotides, the CDR3 is TGTGCCAGCAGCCAGGGGGCCTTGCAGTTCTTC. This sequence joins TRBV6-6 and TRBJ2-1, with 8 bases fitting TRBD1. V trimming: 6 bases; J trimming: 12 bases; junction bases outside the gene matches: 4. Germline V gives CDR1 MNHNY, CDR2 SVGAGI (reference sequence). CDR3 size: 11 residues.

The chain combines TRBV28 with TRBJ1-4; D might be TRBD1 (6 bases). The CDR3 totals 16 residues. The germline V gene encodes CDR1 MDHEN and CDR2 SYDVKM. V lost 5 bases, J lost 3 bases, and 16 bases lay in between. The chain's CDR3 is CASSPRNRVANEKLFF. The CDR3 DNA sequence: TGTGCCAGCAGTCCCCGCAACAGGGTGGCTAATGAAAAACTGTTTTTT.

The chain carries TRBV9 and TRBJ1-2; 7 nucleotides line up with TRBD1. The CDR3 runs to 15 residues. V lost 4 bases, J lost 6 bases, and 12 bases stayed unmatched. Germline V gene data show CDR1 as SGDLS and CDR2 as YYNGEE. CDR3 in amino acids: CASSIGHRGVDGYTF. CDR3 in DNA: TGTGCCAGCAGCATCGGACACAGGGGCGTGGATGGCTACACCTTC.

The genes are TRBV9 and TRBJ2-3; 11 nucleotides align to TRBD2. The CDR3 spans 16 residues. Germline-derived CDR1 and CDR2 are SGDLS and YYNGEE. Trimming cost V 1 base and J 4 bases; bases outside gene matches: 5. For the CDR3, the DNA is TGTGCCAGCAGCGTAACGACTAGCGGGGCCGCAGATACGCAGTATTTT. Its protein is CASSVTTSGAADTQYF.

The table lists this clone with a count of one. The chain employs TRBV25-1 and TRBJ1-2; TRBD1 agrees at 8 bases. Germline assignment: CDR1 MGHDK and CDR2 SYGVNS. This CDR3 is built from 12 residues. V trimming: 10 bases; J trimming: 6 bases; junction bases outside the gene matches: 7. The CDR3 bases are TGTGCCACCCGGACAGGGATGGATGGCTACACCTTC. Translating it yields CATRTGMDGYTF.

This chain joins TRBV28 and TRBJ1-2, with D perhaps TRBD1 (6 bases). V was pared by 4 bases and J by 5 bases, with 14 bases between. The CDR3 is 14 amino acids. Per germline, CDR1 MDHEN and CDR2 SYDVKM. CDR3 in DNA: TGTGCCAGCAGTTCTTCAGGGGTTAGGTATGGCTACACCTTC. This sequence encodes CASSSSGVRYGYTF.

This clone was found once. This chain connects TRBV7-9 to TRBJ2-2, with TRBD2 as a possible D gene (6 bases). With 11 bases removed from V and 0 bases from J, the gap between germline ends came to 13 bases. Germline CDR1 SEHNR, CDR2 FQNEAQ (reference sequence). The CDR3 is 14 residues long. The CDR3 here is CAFRDWANTGELFF. Here the CDR3 DNA reads TGTGCCTTCAGGGACTGGGCGAACACCGGGGAGCTGTTTTTT.

This clone showed up just a few times. The chain is built from TRBV5-5 and TRBJ1-5; D unresolved. The V end lost 0 bases, the J end lost 6 bases, and 7 bases lay between the germline ends. The CDR3 is made up of 13 amino acids. CDR1 SGHKS and CDR2 YYEKEE come from the germline V gene (reference sequence). DNA for the CDR3: TGTGCCAGCAGCTTGGGGGCTGCTCAGCCCCAGCATTTT. Its translation: CASSLGAAQPQHF.

The V gene is TRBV19, the J gene TRBJ1-2, with a tentative D call TRBD1 (5 bases). The length of the CDR3 is 12 residues. The V and J ends lost 6 bases and 7 bases respectively, with 12 bases between them. Per germline, CDR1 LNHDA and CDR2 SQIVND (reference sequence). The CDR3 DNA reads as TGTGCCAGTAGGCCGCAGGGTCGTGGCTACACCTTC. Its translation: CASRPQGRGYTF.

The chain links TRBV11-1 to TRBJ2-7; 9 positions match TRBD1. With V trimmed by 3 bases and J by 5 bases, 8 bases remained unmatched. Germline V gives CDR1 SGHAT, CDR2 FQDESV (reference sequence). This CDR3 region has 15 residues. As DNA, the CDR3 is TGTGCCAGCAGCTTGGGCACAGGGGGCCTACACGAGCAGTACTTC. Protein sequence: CASSLGTGGLHEQYF.

V is TRBV7-3 and J is TRBJ2-7; a possible D gene is TRBD2 (5 bases). Trimming cost V 0 bases and J 3 bases, with 15 bases left between them. There are 16 residues in the CDR3. Looked up from germline, CDR1 is SGHTA and CDR2 is FQGTGA. The CDR3 DNA follows: TGTGCCAGCAGCTTAACGCCGGGATACACACTCTACGAGCAGTACTTC. Protein: CASSLTPGYTLYEQYF.

This chain connects TRBV28 to TRBJ1-2; tentative D call: TRBD1 (6 bases). V shed 2 bases and J shed 5 bases, with 15 bases lying between them. The CDR3 length is 15 residues. Germline CDR1 is MDHEN and CDR2 is SYDVKM. The CDR3 nucleotides read TGTGCCAGCAGTTTAACACAGGGCCATATTTATGGCTACACCTTC. Protein sequence: CASSLTQGHIYGYTF.

The V call is TRBV6-4, the J call TRBJ2-1, with 9 nucleotides matching TRBD2. Trimming removed 6 bases from V and 5 bases from J; junction bases left unmatched: 11. The CDR3 has 16 residues. CDR1 and CDR2 from the germline V gene are MRHNA and SNTAGT. The CDR3 region is CASSSEGTSLNNEQFF. The DNA of the CDR3 is TGTGCCAGCAGCTCAGAGGGGACTAGCTTGAACAATGAGCAGTTCTTC.

This chain uses TRBV7-2 with TRBJ1-2; TRBD1 matches 9 bases. Germline CDR1 is SGHTA and CDR2 is FQGNSA. The CDR3 contains 13 residues. Germline trimming cut 6 bases from V and 5 bases from J; bases unmatched to any gene: 4. The CDR3 sequence is CASSGGQGYGYTF. CDR3 bases: TGTGCCAGCAGTGGGGGACAGGGATATGGCTACACCTTC.

V is TRBV19 and J is TRBJ2-3, with 7 bases identical to TRBD2. This CDR3 is 16 amino acids long. The trim removed 5 bases at V and 1 base at J, leaving 9 bases unmatched. Germline V CDR1 and CDR2: LNHDA, SQIVND (reference sequence). The CDR3 bases are TGTGCCAGTAGTGGGGGAGGGAGGGGTGGCACAGATACGCAGTATTTT. The encoded protein is CASSGGGRGGTDTQYF.

V and J are TRBV30 and TRBJ1-5; TRBD1 might be the D (5 bases). With 1 base removed from V and 5 bases from J, the gap between germline ends came to 9 bases. This CDR3 comprises 13 residues. Germline-derived CDR1 and CDR2 are GTSNPN and SVGIG (reference sequence). Written as DNA, the CDR3 is TGTGCCTGGAGTGAGGGGTTACATCAGCCCCAGCATTTT. Translating it yields CAWSEGLHQPQHF.

CDR3 nucleotides: TGTGCCAGCTCGGAAGCGCGGAACACTGAAGCTTTCTTT. Protein sequence: CASSEARNTEAFF. The chain carries TRBV18 and TRBJ1-1; D ambiguous. V lost 6 bases, J lost 1 base, and 9 bases lay in between. Germline V gene data show CDR1 as KGHSH and CDR2 as LQKENI. The CDR3 extends over 13 amino acids.

This clone was detected once. Other DNA sequences in this specimen translate into the identical CDR3. This rearrangement joins TRBV23-1 to TRBJ1-1; tentative D call: TRBD1 (6 bases). TRBV23-1 is labeled an ORF, and its function is uncertain. V was shortened by 4 bases and J by 5 bases, with 23 bases between the two germline ends. The CDR3 spans 17 residues. For the CDR3, the DNA is TGCGCCAGCAGTCTGCGCCTTCACAGGGCTCTTCGGACTGAAGCTTTCTTT. Its translation is CASSLRLHRALRTEAFF.

This clone was seen just once. The chain employs TRBV10-3 and TRBJ2-1; TRBD2 matches 7 bases. V gave up 3 bases and J gave up 5 bases; unmatched junction bases: 7. Germline V gene sequence: CDR1 ENHRY, CDR2 SYGVKD. The CDR3 runs to 15 residues. The CDR3 DNA is TGTGCCATCAGTGATAGAGGGAGGGCTAACAATGAGCAGTTCTTC. The encoded protein is CAISDRGRANNEQFF.

The CDR3 nucleotides are TGTGCCAGCAGCTCCCAGTGGGATACGCAGTATTTT. This sequence encodes CASSSQWDTQYF. The V and J genes are TRBV13 and TRBJ2-3; unclear D gene. The CDR3 extends over 12 amino acids. Looked up from germline, CDR1 is PRHDT and CDR2 is FYEKMQ (reference sequence). V lost 4 bases and J 6 bases, leaving 8 bases between the germline ends.